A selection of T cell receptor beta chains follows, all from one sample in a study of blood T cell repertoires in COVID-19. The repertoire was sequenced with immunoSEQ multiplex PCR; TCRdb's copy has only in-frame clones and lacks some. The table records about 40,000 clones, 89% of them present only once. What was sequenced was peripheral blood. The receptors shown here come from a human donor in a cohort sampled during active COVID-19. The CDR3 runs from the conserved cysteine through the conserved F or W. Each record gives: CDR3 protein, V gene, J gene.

CASSLETDGTGTQYF,TRBV7-6,TRBJ2-5
CASSFGGEVRDTEAFF,TRBV7-9,TRBJ1-1
CASSELGGMNTEAFF,TRBV2,TRBJ1-1
CASSPLLSKRGVSYEQYF,TRBV13,TRBJ2-7
CASSPGAGGEGYGYTF,TRBV18,TRBJ1-2
CASSLGAAGNTIYF,TRBV5-6,TRBJ1-3
CASSHTGGLASGEQYF,TRBV13,TRBJ2-7
CASSQGSGANVLTF,TRBV6-5,TRBJ2-6
CASSQQGNQPQHF,TRBV19,TRBJ1-5
CASSSDPPGQGTLEAFF,TRBV5-1,TRBJ1-1
CASSQDATDPYGYTF,TRBV4-3,TRBJ1-2
CASSLVATGANVLTF,TRBV5-6,TRBJ2-6
CASSPYDRADEQFF,TRBV2,TRBJ2-1
CASSIIKGRRTEAFF,TRBV19,TRBJ1-1
CASRQWGQVDSGANVLTF,TRBV27,TRBJ2-6
CAISGSILKGEGYGYTF,TRBV10-3,TRBJ1-2
CSGGRSDREQYF,TRBV29-1,TRBJ2-7
CASSLEGRGIEKLFF,TRBV5-4,TRBJ1-4
CASSETGRTEAFF,TRBV2,TRBJ1-1
CASSAPPQRGTDNEQFF,TRBV7-6,TRBJ2-1
CASSYSTDRASYFGNQPQHF,TRBV6-2/TRBV6-3,TRBJ1-5
CASSVVTDNYGYTF,TRBV9,TRBJ1-2
CSVKTGGSGQPQHF,TRBV29-1,TRBJ1-5
CAISAGTEAHGEQYF,TRBV10-3,TRBJ2-7
CASSDENRGSYGYTF,TRBV2,TRBJ1-2
CATSSEWRANSPLHF,TRBV15,TRBJ1-6
CASSPSTGNYGYTF,TRBV18,TRBJ1-2
CASSLGRWGGSYEQYF,TRBV11-2,TRBJ2-7
CASSVGLQISSGANVLTF,TRBV2,TRBJ2-6
CASSEAGAGGNQPQHF,TRBV6-1,TRBJ1-5
CATSDLKGTGELFF,TRBV24-1,TRBJ2-2
CSVDTGDGYTF,TRBV29-1,TRBJ1-2
CASRDDRYQPQHF,TRBV6-6,TRBJ1-5
CASIERRVAFF,TRBV19,TRBJ1-1
CASSMGDSGNTIYF,TRBV19,TRBJ1-3
CSAGDRPPNYGYTF,TRBV29-1,TRBJ1-2
CASSSGQTLNTEAFF,TRBV5-1,TRBJ1-1